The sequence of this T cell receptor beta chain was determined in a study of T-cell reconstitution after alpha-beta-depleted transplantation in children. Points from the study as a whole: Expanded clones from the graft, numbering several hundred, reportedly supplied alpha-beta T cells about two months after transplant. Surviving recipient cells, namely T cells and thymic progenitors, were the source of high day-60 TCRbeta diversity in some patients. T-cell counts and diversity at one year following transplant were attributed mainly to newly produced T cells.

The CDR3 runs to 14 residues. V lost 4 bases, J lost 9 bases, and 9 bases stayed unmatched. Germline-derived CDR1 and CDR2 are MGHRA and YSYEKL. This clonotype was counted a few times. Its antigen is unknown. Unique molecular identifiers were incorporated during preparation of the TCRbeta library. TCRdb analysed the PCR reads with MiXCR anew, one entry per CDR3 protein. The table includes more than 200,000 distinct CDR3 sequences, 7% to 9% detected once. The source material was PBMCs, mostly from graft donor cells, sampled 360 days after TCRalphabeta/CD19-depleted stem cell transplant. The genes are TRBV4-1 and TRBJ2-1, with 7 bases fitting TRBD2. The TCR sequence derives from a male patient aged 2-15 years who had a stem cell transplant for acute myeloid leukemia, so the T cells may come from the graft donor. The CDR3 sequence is CASSPILGRVEQFF. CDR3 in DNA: TGCGCCAGCAGCCCGATCCTGGGGAGGGTTGAGCAGTTCTTC.